This T cell receptor beta chain comes out of a study of T cells in Graves' hyperthyroidism and ophthalmopathy. A remark on this clonotype: Antigen specificity is unknown.

The study defined stable Graves' hyperthyroidism as no ophthalmopathy progression within 18 months. In patients aged 18 to 65, hyperthyroidism was newly diagnosed, with duration under 2 months. PBMCs were obtained from 10 ml fresh peripheral blood. Notes on the study in general: Blood also showed most of the thyroid clonotypes that were expanded above 0.001.

The CDR3 covers 14 residues. The V end was cut by 2 bases, the J end by 4 bases, with 12 bases between. The germline gives CDR1 MNHNY, CDR2 SVGAGI (reference sequence). TCR beta CDR3 sequences were amplified from RNA transcripts. During a first-round RT-PCR of the TCR CDR3, the HTBI primer set was used. TCRdb re-called the multiplex PCR reads with MiXCR, one entry per CDR3 protein. The sample carries 500,000 to 750,000 distinct CDR3 sequences, more than 15% recorded once. Material for sequencing was blood. This receptor was identified in a woman aged 25 to 45 with Graves' hyperthyroidism. The chain couples TRBV6-6 to TRBJ2-7, with unresolved D. CDR3 nucleotides: TGTGCCAGCAGTTACAACCCCACGGCATACGAGCAGTACTTC. Translated, it gives CASSYNPTAYEQYF.